The clone carrying this TCR beta chain was counted many times. This record comes from a study of tumor-infiltrating lymphocytes in oesophageal squamous cell carcinoma. V gave up 4 bases and J gave up 1 base; unmatched junction bases: 7. The CDR3 is 15 residues long. Germline CDR1 MNHEY, CDR2 SMNVEV (reference sequence). TCRdb called the PCR reads again in MiXCR, with one record for every CDR3 protein. The data show about 23,000 distinct CDR3 sequences, around 40% seen once. Sequenced material: esophageal tumor tissue. This receptor was identified in a male donor with esophageal squamous cell carcinoma. J is TRBJ2-7 and V is TRBV27, with 7 bases matching TRBD1. CDR3 loop: CASSSSGQSSYEQYF. The CDR3, as DNA: TGTGCCAGCAGTTCCTCGGGACAGTCTTCCTACGAGCAGTACTTC.